Below, one T cell receptor (beta chain) is given with its context. The antigen is unknown. This sample stems from a study of cytomegalovirus exposure and HLA in healthy donors. Findings and limits, study-wide: A later analysis, which compared TCR beta chains of equal frequency, found the HLA-associated ones more clonally expanded. CMV serostatus stood as the only immune exposure information on hand. It has been reported that TCR beta sequences accurately predicted the HLA-A and HLA-B alleles of most subjects.

Germline loops: CDR1 SGHNT, CDR2 YYREEE (reference sequence). The CDR3 contains 13 residues. V was trimmed by 0 bases and J by 4 bases, leaving 5 bases between them. PCR employed 60 Vbeta and 13 Jbeta primers. Assay used: immunoSEQ multiplex PCR; TCRdb lists only in-frame clones, some missing. The sample records about 150,000 clones, roughly 81% being singletons. The source is a man younger than 45 in good health and CMV-seropositive. V gene TRBV5-4 combines with J gene TRBJ2-1; D gene unclear. The sequencing sample was made of PBMCs. In nucleotides, the CDR3 is TGTGCCAGCAGCTTGGGCCTATACAATGAGCAGTTCTTC. Its translation: CASSLGLYNEQFF.